These 18 T cell receptor beta chains were sequenced from one sample in a study of OX40 agonist ivuxolimab in advanced cancers. The assay was immunoSEQ multiplex PCR, and TCRdb's table has in-frame clones only and misses some. Here the sample spans some 80,000 clones, approximately 92% being singletons. The specimen was CD4+ or CD8+ T cells sorted from blood, collected in a trial of the OX40 agonist ivuxolimab. These receptors were collected from an adult with an advanced solid tumor such as melanoma, head and neck, liver or kidney cancer.

The V and J genes are TRBV5-4 and TRBJ2-1; TRBD2 aligns across 11 bases. Germline assignment: CDR1 SGHNT and CDR2 YYREEE (reference sequence). This CDR3 contains 16 residues. Trimming took 4 bases from V and 5 from J; bases not matched to a gene: 8. The CDR3 reads CASSLSGTSGHNEQFF. As DNA, the CDR3 is TGTGCCAGCAGCCTATCCGGGACTAGCGGCCACAATGAGCAGTTCTTC.

This clone was observed a single time. The gene calls are TRBV7-3 and TRBJ2-1, with TRBD2 as a possible D gene (5 bases). This CDR3 contains 13 residues. Trimming cost V 0 bases and J 8 bases, with 8 bases left between them. Germline V gene lookup returns CDR1 SGHTA and CDR2 FQGTGA. CDR3 loop: CASSLTSDHEQFF. The DNA of the CDR3 is TGTGCCAGCAGCTTAACTAGCGACCATGAGCAGTTCTTC. The variable domain in full, completed from reference TRBV7-3 and TRBJ2-1, reads GAGVSQTPSNKVTEKGKYVELRCDPISGHTALYWYRQSLGQGPEFLIYFQGTGAADDSGLPNDRFFAVRPEGSVSTLKIQRTERGDSAVYLCASSLTSDHEQFFGPGTRLTVL.

The V call is TRBV5-6, the J call TRBJ2-3; D is possibly TRBD2 (7 bases). V lost 0 bases, J lost 3 bases, and 14 bases lay in between. The length of the CDR3 is 16 residues. Per germline, CDR1 SGHDT and CDR2 YYEEEE. CDR3 DNA sequence: TGTGCCAGCAGCTTGGCCGGGGGGCCTCGGACAGATACGCAGTATTTT. This codes for CASSLAGGPRTDTQYF.

J is TRBJ2-2 and V is TRBV5-1, with a possible D match to TRBD1 (6 bases). The CDR3 is 16 amino acids. Germline assignment: CDR1 SGHRS and CDR2 YFSETQ. V dropped 0 bases and J dropped 1 base, with 10 bases sitting between them. For the CDR3, the DNA is TGCGCCAGCAGCTTGGTTGGGGGCAGGAACACCGGGGAGCTGTTTTTT. Translation gives CASSLVGGRNTGELFF.

This sequence joins TRBV9 and TRBJ2-1, with 9 bases fitting TRBD1. This CDR3 comprises 14 residues. The J segment lost 6 bases and the V segment lost 4 bases, leaving 5 bases of the junction unmatched. Per the germline V gene, CDR1 is SGDLS and CDR2 is YYNGEE. The DNA for the CDR3 is TGTGCCAGCAGCCCCCGGGACAGGGCCAATGAGCAGTTCTTC. This gives the protein CASSPRDRANEQFF.

This chain links TRBV2 with TRBJ2-5; D may be TRBD1 (6 bases). Between the trimmed V and J ends, which lost 2 bases and 1 base, there was a span of 11 bases. The CDR3 contains 15 residues. CDR1 is SNHLY, CDR2 FYNNEI, per germline. The CDR3 DNA follows: TGTGCCAGCAGTGAAACCGGACAGAGCCAAGAGACCCAGTACTTC. It translates to CASSETGQSQETQYF.

This chain connects TRBV10-3 to TRBJ2-3; D unclear. The CDR3 runs 13 residues. Trimming removed 3 bases from V and 5 bases from J, with 9 bases in between. The germline CDR1 and CDR2 sequences are ENHRY and SYGVKD. CDR3 nucleotide sequence: TGTGCCATCAGTGACCCGACCAGAGATACGCAGTATTTT. Its translation: CAISDPTRDTQYF.

V usage is TRBV5-4 and J usage is TRBJ1-2, with a tentative D call TRBD1 (6 bases). The germline gives CDR1 SGHNT, CDR2 YYREEE (reference sequence). V dropped 0 bases and J dropped 7 bases, with 13 bases sitting between them. The CDR3 is 14 residues long. The CDR3 protein is CASSLERGRGGYTF. As DNA, the CDR3 is TGTGCCAGCAGCTTGGAACGGGGGCGGGGTGGCTACACCTTC. The complete variable domain, with remaining parts taken from reference TRBV5-4 and TRBJ1-2, reads ETGVTQSPTHLIKTRGQQVTLRCSSQSGHNTVSWYQQALGQGPQFIFQYYREEENGRGNFPPRFSGLQFPNYSSELNVNALELDDSALYLCASSLERGRGGYTFGSGTRLTVV.

The chain uses TRBV5-1 and TRBJ2-7; tentatively, D is TRBD1 or TRBD2 (5 bases each). Trimming cost V 4 bases and J 5 bases, with 16 bases left between them. The CDR3 is made up of 14 amino acids. Germline V gene sequence: CDR1 SGHRS, CDR2 YFSETQ. CDR3 sequence (DNA): TGCGCCAGCAGCCCTAAAAACGGGGCTCACGAGCAGTACTTC. This codes for CASSPKNGAHEQYF. Combining the CDR3 with reference TRBV5-1 and TRBJ2-7 gives the whole variable domain KAGVTQTPRYLIKTRGQQVTLSCSPISGHRSVSWYQQTPGQGLQFLFEYFSETQRNKGNFPGRFSGRQFSNSRSEMNVSTLELGDSALYLCASSPKNGAHEQYFGPGTRLTVT.

The CDR3 reads CASSPRQGFDTQYF. The CDR3 DNA reads TGTGCCAGCAGCCCTCGGCAGGGGTTCGATACGCAGTATTTT. V is TRBV9 and J is TRBJ2-3; possible D gene TRBD1, 6 bases. Trimming removed 4 bases from V and 6 bases from J, with 15 bases in between. Germline CDR1 reads SGDLS; CDR2 reads YYNGEE. There are 14 residues in the CDR3.

The chain couples TRBV9 to TRBJ2-2; D unclear. CDR1 is SGDLS and CDR2 is YYNGEE in the germline V gene. Between the trimmed V and J ends, which lost 0 bases and 6 bases, there was a span of 9 bases. CDR3 length equals 14 residues. The CDR3 nucleotides read TGTGCCAGCAGCGTAGCTACGACCCCCGGGGAGCTGTTTTTT. As protein: CASSVATTPGELFF.

The chain couples TRBV27 to TRBJ2-1; 8 bases map to TRBD1. Germline values: CDR1 MNHEY, CDR2 SMNVEV (reference sequence). Unmatched junction bases numbered 4, after V lost 3 bases and J lost 6 bases. The CDR3 covers 14 residues. Written as DNA, the CDR3 is TGTGCCAGCAGTTTCGGACAGGGAAGCAATGAGCAGTTCTTC. Amino acid sequence: CASSFGQGSNEQFF.

CDR3 nucleotides: TGCACCTATCGGAGTGGGACTAGCGGAGCCGTGGGTGAGACCCAGTACTTC. As protein: CTYRSGTSGAVGETQYF. V and J are TRBV29-1 and TRBJ2-5, with 11 bases that match TRBD2. Per germline, CDR1 SQVTM and CDR2 ANQGSEA. CDR3 length equals 17 residues.

This clone showed up just once. This chain uses TRBV19 with TRBJ2-5; D gene uncertain. The V gene's germline CDR1 is LNHDA and CDR2 SQIVND (reference sequence). CDR3 size: 13 residues. V was pared by 0 bases and J by 2 bases, with 4 bases between. Here the CDR3 reads CASSIDTQETQYF. The CDR3 region has the DNA TGTGCCAGTAGTATAGATACGCAAGAGACCCAGTACTTC.

The chain recombines TRBV11-2 with TRBJ2-7, with TRBD2 matching over 7 bases. V was clipped by 3 bases and J by 10 bases; unmatched bases: 6. CDR1 and CDR2 (germline): SGHAT, FQNNGV. The CDR3 is 12 amino acids. The CDR3 DNA follows: TGTGCCAGCAGCTTCGGTCCGGGGGGACAGTACTTC. This sequence encodes CASSFGPGGQYF.

This chain joins TRBV7-9 and TRBJ2-3; unclear D gene. The V end lost 2 bases, the J end lost 5 bases, and 8 bases lay between the germline ends. Germline V lookup: CDR1 SEHNR, CDR2 FQNEAQ (reference sequence). CDR3 length: 13 residues. CDR3 DNA sequence: TGTGCCAGCAGCTTATCTGGGAAAGATACGCAGTATTTT. This codes for CASSLSGKDTQYF.

This clone was recorded a few times. V and J are TRBV5-1 and TRBJ1-2; no clear D. Trimming shortened V by 2 bases and J by 5 bases, and 10 bases separated the two germline ends. The germline gives CDR1 SGHRS, CDR2 YFSETQ. CDR3 length equals 13 residues. The CDR3 bases are TGCGCCAGCAGCTTTGAGGACCATTATGGCTACACCTTC. Translation gives CASSFEDHYGYTF. Drawing the rest from reference TRBV5-1 and TRBJ1-2, the complete variable domain is KAGVTQTPRYLIKTRGQQVTLSCSPISGHRSVSWYQQTPGQGLQFLFEYFSETQRNKGNFPGRFSGRQFSNSRSEMNVSTLELGDSALYLCASSFEDHYGYTFGSGTRLTVV.

V usage is TRBV19 and J usage is TRBJ1-1; 9 bases match TRBD1. CDR3 size: 13 residues. CDR1 LNHDA and CDR2 SQIVND come from the germline V gene (reference sequence). J gave up 7 bases and V 1 base, and 1 base lay outside the gene matches. CDR3 nucleotide sequence: TGTGCCAGTAGTATAGGACAGGGGGTTGAAGCTTTCTTT. This codes for CASSIGQGVEAFF.